This T cell receptor beta chain was retrieved from a study of T cell responses to AZD1222 COVID-19 vaccine. Study-wide points: Within unmutated variant regions lay the reported targets of nearly half of spike-specific TCRs. Baseline serology detected seropositivity in only five to seven AZD1222 recipients. CD4 TCRs linked to vaccination spanned spike, dominating at 160-218 and 743-854. Scientists sampled the repertoires only once the peak T cell response had passed.

Some clones are missing from TCRdb's copy, which holds only in-frame ones; the method was immunoSEQ multiplex PCR. The sample includes 110,000 or so clones, more than 75% seen only once; the top ten take just over 3.5%. About this clone: The antigen is undetermined. This sample also contains other DNA sequences that code for the same CDR3.

With 3 bases removed from V and 2 bases from J, the gap between germline ends came to 13 bases. CDR3 length: 15 residues. Per germline, CDR1 SNHLY and CDR2 FYNNEI. This specimen consisted of peripheral blood, obtained 28 days after the second AZD1222 dose. The chain joins TRBV2 to TRBJ2-5; a weak D match, TRBD2 (6 bases). The sequence derives from an adult who received the AZD1222 COVID-19 vaccine. The DNA for the CDR3 is TGTGCCAGCAGTGATCGGGGACTGGGACAAGAGACCCAGTACTTC. Translating gives CASSDRGLGQETQYF.